Detailed here is one T cell receptor beta chain. Antigen specificity is unknown. This sample stems from a study of T cell clonotyping in hematopoietic cell transplantation. Overall study findings and caveats: Pathologically expanded recipient clonotypes increased progressively from day 30 to day 180 as diversity fell.

Generated by immunoSEQ multiplex PCR, the TCRdb table keeps only in-frame clones and is missing some. The table records under 4,500 clones, approximately 94% of them present only once. Recipients were bled about 28 days pretransplant and at posttransplant days 30, 100, 180. There are 13 residues in the CDR3. Trimming took 7 bases from V and 4 from J; bases not matched to a gene: 5. Germline V gives CDR1 MNHEY, CDR2 SMNVEV (reference sequence). Sequencing used peripheral blood mononuclear cells, obtained 30 days after allogeneic stem cell transplant. The chain combines TRBV27 with TRBJ1-1; 8 nucleotides agree with TRBD1. The clonotype originates from a male patient in his seventies who had an allogeneic stem cell transplant from an unrelated donor, so T cells may come from the graft donor. Some clones in this sample may be carry-over from other donors' samples. In DNA, the CDR3 is TGTGCCAGCACCCCTACAGGGGGCACTGAAGCTTTCTTT. Its translation: CASTPTGGTEAFF.